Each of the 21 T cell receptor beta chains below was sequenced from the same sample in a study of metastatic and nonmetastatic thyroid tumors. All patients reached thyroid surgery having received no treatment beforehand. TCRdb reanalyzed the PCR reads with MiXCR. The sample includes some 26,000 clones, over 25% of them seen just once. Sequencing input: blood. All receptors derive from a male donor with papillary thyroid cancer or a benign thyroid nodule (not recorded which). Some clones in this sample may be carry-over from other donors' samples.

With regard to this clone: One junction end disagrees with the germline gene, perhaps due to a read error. This CDR3 is CASILEGTPYDQYF. CDR3 nucleotides: TGTGCCAGCATCTTGGAGGGCACCCCGTACGATCAGTACTTC. The chain employs TRBV11-3 and TRBJ2-7; D is possibly TRBD2 (6 bases). Germline lookup yields CDR1 SGHNT and CDR2 YENEEA. This CDR3 contains 14 residues.

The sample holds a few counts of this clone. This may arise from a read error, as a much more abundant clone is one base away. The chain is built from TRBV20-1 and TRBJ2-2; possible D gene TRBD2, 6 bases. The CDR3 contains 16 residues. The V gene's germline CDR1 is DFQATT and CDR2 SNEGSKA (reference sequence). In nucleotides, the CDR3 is TGCAGTGCTAAGGAGGGGCTAGCGAGTAACACCTGGGAGCTGTTTTTT. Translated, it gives CSAKEGLASNTWELFF.

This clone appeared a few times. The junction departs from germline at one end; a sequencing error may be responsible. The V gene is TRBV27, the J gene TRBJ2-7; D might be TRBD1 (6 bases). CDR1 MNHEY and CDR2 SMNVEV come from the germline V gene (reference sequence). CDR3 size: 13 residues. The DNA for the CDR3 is TGTGCCAGCAAAGGTCACAGGGCCTACGGGCAGTACTTC. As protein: CASKGHRAYGQYF.

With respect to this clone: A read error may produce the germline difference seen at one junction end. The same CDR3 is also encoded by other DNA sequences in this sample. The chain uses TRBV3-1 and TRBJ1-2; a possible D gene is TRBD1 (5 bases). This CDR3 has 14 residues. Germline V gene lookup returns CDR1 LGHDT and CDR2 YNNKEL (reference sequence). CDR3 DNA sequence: TGTGCAAGCAGACAGACCGGGACTGGGGATGGCTACACCTTC. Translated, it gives CASRQTGTGDGYTF.

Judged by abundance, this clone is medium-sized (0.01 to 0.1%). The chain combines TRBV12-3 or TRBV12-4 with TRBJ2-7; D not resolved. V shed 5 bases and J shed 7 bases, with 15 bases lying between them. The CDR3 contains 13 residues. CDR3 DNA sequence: TGTGCCAGCAGTCCACACCTTCTCCAAGAGCAGTACTTC. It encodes CASSPHLLQEQYF.

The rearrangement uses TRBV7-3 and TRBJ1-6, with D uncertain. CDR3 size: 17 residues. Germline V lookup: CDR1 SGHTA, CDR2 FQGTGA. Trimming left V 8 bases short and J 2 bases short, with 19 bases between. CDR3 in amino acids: CASPWIEGRPYNSPLHF. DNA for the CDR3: TGTGCCAGCCCCTGGATTGAGGGAAGACCCTATAATTCACCCCTCCACTTT.

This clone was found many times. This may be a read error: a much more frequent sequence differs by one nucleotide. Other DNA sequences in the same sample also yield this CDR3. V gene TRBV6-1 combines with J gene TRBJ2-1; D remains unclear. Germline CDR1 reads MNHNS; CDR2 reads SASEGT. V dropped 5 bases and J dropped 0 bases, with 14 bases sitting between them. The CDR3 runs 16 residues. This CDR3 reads CASSPQVRSSYNEQFF. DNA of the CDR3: TGTGCCAGCAGTCCGCAGGTGAGAAGCTCCTACAATGAGCAGTTCTTC.

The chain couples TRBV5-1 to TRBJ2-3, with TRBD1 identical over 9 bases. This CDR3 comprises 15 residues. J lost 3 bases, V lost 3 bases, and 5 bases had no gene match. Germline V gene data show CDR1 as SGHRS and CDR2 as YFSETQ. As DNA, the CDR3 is TGCGCCAGCAGCTATGGACAGGGGAGGACAGATACGCAGTATTTT. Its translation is CASSYGQGRTDTQYF.

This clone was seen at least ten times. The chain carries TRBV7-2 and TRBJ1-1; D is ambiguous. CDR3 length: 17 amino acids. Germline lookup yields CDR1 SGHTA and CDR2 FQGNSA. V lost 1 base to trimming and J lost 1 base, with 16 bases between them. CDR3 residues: CASSLGEISGWNTEAFF. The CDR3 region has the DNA TGTGCCAGCAGCTTAGGAGAAATCTCTGGGTGGAACACTGAAGCTTTCTTT.

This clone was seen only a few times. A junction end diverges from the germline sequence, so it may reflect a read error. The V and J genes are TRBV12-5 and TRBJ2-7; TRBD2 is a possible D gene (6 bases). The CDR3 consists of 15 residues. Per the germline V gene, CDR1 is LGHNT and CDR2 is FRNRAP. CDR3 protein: CSSGLSTGSSYEQYF. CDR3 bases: TGTTCTAGTGGTTTGTCAACCGGGAGCTCCTACGAGCAGTACTTC. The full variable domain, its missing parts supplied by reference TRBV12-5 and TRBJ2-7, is DARVTQTPRHKVTEMGQEVTMRCQPILGHNTVFWYRQTMMQGLELLAYFRNRAPLDDSGMPKDRFSAEMPDATLATLKIQPSEPRDSAVYFCSSGLSTGSSYEQYFGPGTRLTVT.

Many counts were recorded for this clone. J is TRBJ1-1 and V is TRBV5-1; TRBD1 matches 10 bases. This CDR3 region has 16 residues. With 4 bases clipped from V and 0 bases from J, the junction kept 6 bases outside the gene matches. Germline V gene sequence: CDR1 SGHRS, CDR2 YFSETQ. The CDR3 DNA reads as TGCGCCAGCAGCCCTCACGGACAGGGGGTGAACACTGAAGCTTTCTTT. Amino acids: CASSPHGQGVNTEAFF. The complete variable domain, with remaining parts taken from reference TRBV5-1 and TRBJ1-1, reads KAGVTQTPRYLIKTRGQQVTLSCSPISGHRSVSWYQQTPGQGLQFLFEYFSETQRNKGNFPGRFSGRQFSNSRSEMNVSTLELGDSALYLCASSPHGQGVNTEAFFGQGTRLTVV.

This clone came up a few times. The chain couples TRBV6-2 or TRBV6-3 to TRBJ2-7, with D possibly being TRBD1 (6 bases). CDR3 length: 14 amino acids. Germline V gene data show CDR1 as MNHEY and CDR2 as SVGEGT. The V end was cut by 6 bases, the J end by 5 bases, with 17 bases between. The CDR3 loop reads CASRRWDIYNEQYF. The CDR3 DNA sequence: TGTGCCAGCAGACGTTGGGACATTTACAACGAGCAGTACTTC.

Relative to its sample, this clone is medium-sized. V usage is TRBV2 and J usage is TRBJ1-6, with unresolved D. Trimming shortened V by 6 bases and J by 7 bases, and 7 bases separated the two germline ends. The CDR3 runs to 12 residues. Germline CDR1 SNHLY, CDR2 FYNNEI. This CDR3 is CASSDGNSPLHF. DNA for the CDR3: TGTGCCAGCAGCGACGGGAATTCACCCCTCCACTTT.

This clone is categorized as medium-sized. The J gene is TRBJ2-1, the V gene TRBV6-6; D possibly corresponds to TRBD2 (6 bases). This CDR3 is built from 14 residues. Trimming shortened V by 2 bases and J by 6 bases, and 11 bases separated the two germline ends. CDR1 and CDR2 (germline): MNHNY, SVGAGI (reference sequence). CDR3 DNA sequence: TGTGCCAGCAGTTACGTGACTAGAGGCAATGAGCAGTTCTTC. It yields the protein CASSYVTRGNEQFF.

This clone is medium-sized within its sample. The chain's CDR3 is CASSQPNNEQFF. The DNA of the CDR3 is TGTGCCAGCAGTCAACCCAACAATGAGCAGTTCTTC. This chain uses TRBV11-2 with TRBJ2-1; D ambiguous. Looked up from germline, CDR1 is SGHAT and CDR2 is FQNNGV. V was clipped by 6 bases and J by 5 bases, with 8 bases between them. The CDR3 totals 12 residues. The full variable domain, with the rest looked up from reference TRBV11-2 and TRBJ2-1, is EAGVAQSPRYKIIEKRQSVAFWCNPISGHATLYWYQQILGQGPKLLIQFQNNGVVDDSQLPKDRFSAERLKGVDSTLKIQPAKLEDSAVYLCASSQPNNEQFFGPGTRLTVL.

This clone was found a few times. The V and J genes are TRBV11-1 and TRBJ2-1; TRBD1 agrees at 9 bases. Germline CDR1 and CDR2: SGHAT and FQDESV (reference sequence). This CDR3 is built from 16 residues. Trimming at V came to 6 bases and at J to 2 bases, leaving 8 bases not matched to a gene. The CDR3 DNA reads TGTGCCAGCAGTATTACAGGGGGCAGCACCTACAATGAGCAGTTCTTC. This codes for CASSITGGSTYNEQFF.

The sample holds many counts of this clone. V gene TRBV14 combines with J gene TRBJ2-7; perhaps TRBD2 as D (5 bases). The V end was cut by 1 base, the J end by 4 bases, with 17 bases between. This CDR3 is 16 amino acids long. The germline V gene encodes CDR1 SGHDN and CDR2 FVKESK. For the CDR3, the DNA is TGTGCCAGCAGCCAAGGTCCGGGGTCAGTAGCGTACGAGCAGTACTTC. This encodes CASSQGPGSVAYEQYF. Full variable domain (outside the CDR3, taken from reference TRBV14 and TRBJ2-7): EAGVTQFPSHSVIEKGQTVTLRCDPISGHDNLYWYRRVMGKEIKFLLHFVKESKQDESGMPNNRFLAERTGGTYSTLKVQPAELEDSGVYFCASSQGPGSVAYEQYFGPGTRLTVT.

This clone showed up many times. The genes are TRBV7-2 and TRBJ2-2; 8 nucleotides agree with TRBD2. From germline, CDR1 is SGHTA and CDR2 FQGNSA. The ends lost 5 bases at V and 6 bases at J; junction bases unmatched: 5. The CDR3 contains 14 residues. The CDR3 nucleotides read TGTGCCAGCAGCGCAGGACTAGCTTCCGGGGAGCTGTTTTTT. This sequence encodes CASSAGLASGELFF. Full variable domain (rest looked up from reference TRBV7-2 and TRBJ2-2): GAGVSQSPSNKVTEKGKDVELRCDPISGHTALYWYRQSLGQGLEFLIYFQGNSAPDKSGLPSDRFSAERTGGSVSTLTIQRTQQEDSAVYLCASSAGLASGELFFGEGSRLTVL.

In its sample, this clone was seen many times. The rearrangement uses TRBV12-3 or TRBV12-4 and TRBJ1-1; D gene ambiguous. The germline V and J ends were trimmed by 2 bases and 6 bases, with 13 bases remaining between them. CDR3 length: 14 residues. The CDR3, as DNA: TGTGCCAGCAGTTTACGTGGGGAGGGCGCTGAAGCTTTCTTT. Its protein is CASSLRGEGAEAFF.

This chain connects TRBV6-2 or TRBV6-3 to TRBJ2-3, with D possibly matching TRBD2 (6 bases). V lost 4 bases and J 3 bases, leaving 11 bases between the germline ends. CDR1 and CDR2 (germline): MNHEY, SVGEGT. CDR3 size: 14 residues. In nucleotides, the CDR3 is TGTGCCAGCAGTTCTAGCGTTGGAACAGATACGCAGTATTTT. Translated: CASSSSVGTDTQYF.

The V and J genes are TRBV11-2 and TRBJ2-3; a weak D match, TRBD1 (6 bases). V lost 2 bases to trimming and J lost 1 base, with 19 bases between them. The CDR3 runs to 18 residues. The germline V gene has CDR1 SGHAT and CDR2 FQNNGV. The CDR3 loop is CASSLLLGASGGTDTQYF. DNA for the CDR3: TGTGCCAGCAGCTTACTCCTGGGGGCCTCAGGGGGCACAGATACGCAGTATTTT.